Below, one T cell receptor beta chain is given with its context. The CDR3 contains 16 residues. Looked up from germline, CDR1 is SGHRS and CDR2 is YFSETQ. V gave up 5 bases and J gave up 0 bases, with 14 bases separating them. This record comes from a study of blood T cell repertoires in COVID-19. The overall study: The United States, Italy and Spain provided the acute and convalescent COVID-19 samples. PBMCs, B-cell-depleted T cells, or T cells provided the cDNA or gDNA that made up the material.

Under the authors' procedure: Using reference gene primer amplification, nucleated cell counts were estimated. TCRdb's copy holds only in-frame clones and misses some; the assay was immunoSEQ multiplex PCR. V, J and clone size are taken as reported in that table, and D and trimming were inferred from the DNA itself. In the table there are approximately 210,000 clones, 82% of which are singletons. The sequencing sample was made of peripheral blood. The V and J genes are TRBV5-1 and TRBJ1-4; D is possibly TRBD1 (5 bases). This TCR derives from a woman aged 80 or over with acute or convalescent COVID-19. CDR3 region: CASRDQGFATNEKLFF. CDR3 nucleotide sequence: TGCGCCAGCAGGGACCAGGGATTTGCAACTAATGAAAAACTGTTTTTT. Using reference TRBV5-1 and TRBJ1-4 for the parts outside the CDR3, the full variable domain is KAGVTQTPRYLIKTRGQQVTLSCSPISGHRSVSWYQQTPGQGLQFLFEYFSETQRNKGNFPGRFSGRQFSNSRSEMNVSTLELGDSALYLCASRDQGFATNEKLFFGSGTQLSVL.